This T cell receptor beta chain was obtained from a study of beta chain features in type 1 diabetes. The study, taken as a whole, reports: It was among patients, rather than healthy donors, that naive, central memory and Treg TCRB repertoires appeared more similar. Shorter TCRB CDR3s, moderately but significantly so, marked every one of the four CD4+ subsets in Type 1 diabetes patients.

The isolated RNA, all of it, was reverse transcribed, so expressed TCRB transcripts were what got sequenced. Libraries were prepared by immunoSEQ multiplex PCR; TCRdb keeps only in-frame clonotypes and omits some of them. The sample holds about 700,000 clones, under 15% seen once. Based on CD45RO/CCR7/CD25/CD127/CD95/CD27, CD4+ regulatory, stem cell-like memory, naive and central memory cells were sorted. A word on this clone: Its specificity is not known. Other DNA sequences in the sample encode the same CDR3.

The sequence derives from a man younger than 35 with type 1 diabetes. Sequenced material: naive CD4+ T cells from blood.

CDR3 in amino acids: CASSYSGTDTQYF. CDR3 nucleotide sequence: TGTGCCAGCAGTTACTCGGGCACAGATACGCAGTATTTT. This chain joins TRBV6-5 and TRBJ2-3, with D unclear. The CDR3 covers 13 residues. Germline CDR1 MNHEY, CDR2 SVGAGI. V lost 0 bases, J lost 1 base, and 2 bases lay in between.